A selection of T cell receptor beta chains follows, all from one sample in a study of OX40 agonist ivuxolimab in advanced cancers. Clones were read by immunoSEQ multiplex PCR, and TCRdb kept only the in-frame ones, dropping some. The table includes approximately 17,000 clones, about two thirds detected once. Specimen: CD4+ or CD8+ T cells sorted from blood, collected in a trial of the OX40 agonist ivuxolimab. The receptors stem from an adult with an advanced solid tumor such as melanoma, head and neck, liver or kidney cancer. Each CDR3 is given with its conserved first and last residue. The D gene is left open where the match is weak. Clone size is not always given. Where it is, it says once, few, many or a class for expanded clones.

CDR3nt: TGCGCCAGCAGCCAAATACTAGCGGGAGGGTACGAGCAGTACTTC; CDR3aa: CASSQILAGGYEQYF; abundance: .; d_gene: TRBD2; v_gene: TRBV4-3; j_gene: TRBJ2-7
CDR3nt: TGTGCCTGGGGGACAGGCTACGAGCAGTACTTC; CDR3aa: CAWGTGYEQYF; abundance: once; d_gene: TRBD1; v_gene: TRBV30; j_gene: TRBJ2-7
CDR3nt: TGTGCCTCCCTCCGGGAGGGGACGGGGGAGCAGTTCTTC; CDR3aa: CASLREGTGEQFF; abundance: .; d_gene: TRBD2; v_gene: TRBV30; j_gene: TRBJ2-1
CDR3nt: TGTGCCAGCAGTGATGGGGAGCTGGCTTACAATGAGCAGTTCTTC; CDR3aa: CASSDGELAYNEQFF; abundance: .; d_gene: .; v_gene: TRBV10-3; j_gene: TRBJ2-1
CDR3nt: TGTGCCAGCAGTCCCCGGACAGGGGGTAGGATGAATGAGCAGTTCTTC; CDR3aa: CASSPRTGGRMNEQFF; abundance: .; d_gene: TRBD1; v_gene: TRBV28; j_gene: TRBJ2-1
CDR3nt: TGCGCCAGCAGCCAAGATTATTTGACAAGGTCCTCTCTTAACTATGGCTACACCTTC; CDR3aa: CASSQDYLTRSSLNYGYTF; abundance: .; d_gene: .; v_gene: TRBV4-1; j_gene: TRBJ1-2
CDR3nt: TGTGCCAGCAGCTTGGAAGGCTCCTATAATTCACCCCTCCACTTT; CDR3aa: CASSLEGSYNSPLHF; abundance: .; d_gene: .; v_gene: TRBV5-4; j_gene: TRBJ1-6
CDR3nt: TGTGCCAGCAGTTTATTGGGGAACTCTCCCACAGATACGCAGTATTTT; CDR3aa: CASSLLGNSPTDTQYF; abundance: .; d_gene: .; v_gene: TRBV28; j_gene: TRBJ2-3
CDR3nt: TGTGCCAGCAGCTTAGAAAGGGGGAGAGGAAATACCATATATTTT; CDR3aa: CASSLERGRGNTIYF; abundance: once; d_gene: .; v_gene: TRBV13; j_gene: TRBJ1-3
CDR3nt: TGTGCCAGCAGCCCCACGGGGGGCAGGGGGGGCAATGAGCAGTTCTTC; CDR3aa: CASSPTGGRGGNEQFF; abundance: .; d_gene: .; v_gene: TRBV13; j_gene: TRBJ2-1
CDR3nt: TGCGCCAGCAGTCCCGGGGTAGTCGATGAGCAGTTCTTC; CDR3aa: CASSPGVVDEQFF; abundance: .; d_gene: .; v_gene: TRBV10-2; j_gene: TRBJ2-1
CDR3nt: TGCAGCGTTGGAAAAACAGGAGAGCAGTACTTC; CDR3aa: CSVGKTGEQYF; abundance: .; d_gene: .; v_gene: TRBV29-1; j_gene: TRBJ2-7
CDR3nt: TGTGCCAGCAGGGTCGATCAGGGATCGTATGGCTACACCTTC; CDR3aa: CASRVDQGSYGYTF; abundance: .; d_gene: .; v_gene: TRBV10-3; j_gene: TRBJ1-2
CDR3nt: TGTGCCAGCAGCTCGGGACAGGTCCAAGAGACCCAGTACTTC; CDR3aa: CASSSGQVQETQYF; abundance: few; d_gene: TRBD1; v_gene: TRBV4-2; j_gene: TRBJ2-5
CDR3nt: TGTGCCAGCAGTACTCAAGGACAGGGCGCAGATACGCAGTATTTT; CDR3aa: CASSTQGQGADTQYF; abundance: .; d_gene: TRBD1; v_gene: TRBV27; j_gene: TRBJ2-3
CDR3nt: TGTGCCAGCAGCCCGAGGACAGGGGGCAGGTACAATGAGCAGTTCTTC; CDR3aa: CASSPRTGGRYNEQFF; abundance: medium-sized; d_gene: TRBD1; v_gene: TRBV7-9; j_gene: TRBJ2-1
CDR3nt: TGCGCCAGCAGCCGCGGAGTAGACGAGCAGTACTTC; CDR3aa: CASSRGVDEQYF; abundance: .; d_gene: .; v_gene: TRBV5-6; j_gene: TRBJ2-7
CDR3nt: TGTGCCGCCCGGACAGGGGAGGAAAAACTGTTTTTT; CDR3aa: CAARTGEEKLFF; abundance: medium-sized; d_gene: TRBD1; v_gene: TRBV7-9; j_gene: TRBJ1-4
CDR3nt: TGTGCCAGCTCACCTCCATTTGAGGGGGCAGATACGCAGTATTTT; CDR3aa: CASSPPFEGADTQYF; abundance: .; d_gene: .; v_gene: TRBV18; j_gene: TRBJ2-3
CDR3nt: TGTGCCAGCAGTCTAGTCGAGACCCAGTACTTC; CDR3aa: CASSLVETQYF; abundance: .; d_gene: .; v_gene: TRBV7-9; j_gene: TRBJ2-5
CDR3nt: TGTGCCAGTCAGGACACGACTGAAGCTTTCTTT; CDR3aa: CASQDTTEAFF; abundance: .; d_gene: .; v_gene: TRBV7-9; j_gene: TRBJ1-1
CDR3nt: TGTGCCAGCAGCTTTCTCCCTCGGGGGGGAGCTTTCTTT; CDR3aa: CASSFLPRGGAFF; abundance: .; d_gene: .; v_gene: TRBV28; j_gene: TRBJ1-1
CDR3nt: TGCGCCAGCAGAGGGGATGTCGGGGCGAACACCGGGGAGCTGTTTTTT; CDR3aa: CASRGDVGANTGELFF; abundance: .; d_gene: .; v_gene: TRBV10-2; j_gene: TRBJ2-2
CDR3nt: TGTGCCAGCTCACCTGGGGACGCAAACATTCAGTACTTC; CDR3aa: CASSPGDANIQYF; abundance: .; d_gene: .; v_gene: TRBV9; j_gene: TRBJ2-4
CDR3nt: TGTGCCAGCAGTTTAGCCGGGCGGGAAACCTACGAGCAGTACTTC; CDR3aa: CASSLAGRETYEQYF; abundance: once; d_gene: .; v_gene: TRBV27; j_gene: TRBJ2-7
CDR3nt: TGTGCCAGAAGGCCCCCTACTAGCGGGAGGGCCAATGAGCAGTTCTTC; CDR3aa: CARRPPTSGRANEQFF; abundance: .; d_gene: TRBD2; v_gene: TRBV5-3; j_gene: TRBJ2-1
CDR3nt: TGTGCCAGCAGCCCGGGACTAGCGATTAGCACAGATACGCAGTATTTT; CDR3aa: CASSPGLAISTDTQYF; abundance: few; d_gene: TRBD2; v_gene: TRBV9; j_gene: TRBJ2-3
CDR3nt: TGTGCCAGCAGCTTAGAGAGGGACGGATCCTACGAGCAGTACTTC; CDR3aa: CASSLERDGSYEQYF; abundance: .; d_gene: .; v_gene: TRBV7-9; j_gene: TRBJ2-7
CDR3nt: TGTGCCAGCAGAAGTTTAGCAGGGGCCCTTCTTGCAGCTTTCTTT; CDR3aa: CASRSLAGALLAAFF; abundance: once; d_gene: .; v_gene: TRBV28; j_gene: TRBJ1-1
CDR3nt: TGTGCCAGCCGGGACAGGGAGGCCATGACGACTTACAATGAGCAGTTCTTC; CDR3aa: CASRDREAMTTYNEQFF; abundance: .; d_gene: TRBD1; v_gene: TRBV27; j_gene: TRBJ2-1
CDR3nt: TGCGCCAGCAGCCAAGCGGGGTATCAGCCCCAGCATTTT; CDR3aa: CASSQAGYQPQHF; abundance: .; d_gene: .; v_gene: TRBV4-1; j_gene: TRBJ1-5
CDR3nt: TGTGCCTGGAGATCACCCCTCTATGGCTACACCTTC; CDR3aa: CAWRSPLYGYTF; abundance: .; d_gene: .; v_gene: TRBV30; j_gene: TRBJ1-2
CDR3nt: TGTGCCAGCAGCTCGGAGACAGGGCAAACGGAAGCTTTCTTT; CDR3aa: CASSSETGQTEAFF; abundance: .; d_gene: TRBD1; v_gene: TRBV7-3; j_gene: TRBJ1-1
CDR3nt: TGTGCCAGCAGCGCCGACAGCCTCAATCAGCCCCAGCATTTT; CDR3aa: CASSADSLNQPQHF; abundance: medium-sized; d_gene: .; v_gene: TRBV28; j_gene: TRBJ1-5
CDR3nt: TGTGCCAGCAGCGTAACTTCCGCAGATACGCAGTATTTT; CDR3aa: CASSVTSADTQYF; abundance: .; d_gene: .; v_gene: TRBV9; j_gene: TRBJ2-3
CDR3nt: TGTGCCAGCAGTTCCGGACAGGATACGCAGTATTTT; CDR3aa: CASSSGQDTQYF; abundance: .; d_gene: .; v_gene: TRBV28; j_gene: TRBJ2-3
CDR3nt: TGCGCCAGCAGCCAAACAGCCTTCTACGAGCAGTACTTC; CDR3aa: CASSQTAFYEQYF; abundance: once; d_gene: .; v_gene: TRBV4-1; j_gene: TRBJ2-7
CDR3nt: TGCGCCAGCAGCCCCCCTAGCGGCTCCTACAATGAGCAGTTCTTC; CDR3aa: CASSPPSGSYNEQFF; abundance: .; d_gene: TRBD2; v_gene: TRBV5-1; j_gene: TRBJ2-1
CDR3nt: TGTGCCAGCAGTGAAGCTCTTGGACGTGCTGATACGCAGTATTTT; CDR3aa: CASSEALGRADTQYF; abundance: .; d_gene: .; v_gene: TRBV2; j_gene: TRBJ2-3
CDR3nt: TGTGCCAGCAGGGTGGGACAGGGGGGGAATCAGCCCCAGCATTTT; CDR3aa: CASRVGQGGNQPQHF; abundance: once; d_gene: TRBD1; v_gene: TRBV27; j_gene: TRBJ1-5
CDR3nt: TGTGCCAGCAGTTATAGGACAGGGGGCTTCACTGAAGCTTTCTTT; CDR3aa: CASSYRTGGFTEAFF; abundance: .; d_gene: TRBD1; v_gene: TRBV28; j_gene: TRBJ1-1
CDR3nt: TGTGCCAGCAGTTCCCCCCGGTTTGGATCTGAAGCTTTCTTT; CDR3aa: CASSSPRFGSEAFF; abundance: .; d_gene: .; v_gene: TRBV27; j_gene: TRBJ1-1
CDR3nt: TGTGCCAGCTCACCGGGGGGGACAGGGGTCTACGAGCAGTACTTC; CDR3aa: CASSPGGTGVYEQYF; abundance: .; d_gene: TRBD1; v_gene: TRBV18; j_gene: TRBJ2-7
CDR3nt: TGTGCCAGCAGCCACGTGGGTGAGCAGTTCTTC; CDR3aa: CASSHVGEQFF; abundance: .; d_gene: .; v_gene: TRBV7-9; j_gene: TRBJ2-1
CDR3nt: TGTGCCAGTAGTATGTCAGGCCCCTACAATGAGCAGTTCTTC; CDR3aa: CASSMSGPYNEQFF; abundance: .; d_gene: .; v_gene: TRBV19; j_gene: TRBJ2-1
CDR3nt: TGTGCCAGCAGCATCCGGGACACCAGCGGAAACACCATATATTTT; CDR3aa: CASSIRDTSGNTIYF; abundance: .; d_gene: .; v_gene: TRBV9; j_gene: TRBJ1-3
CDR3nt: TGTGCCAGCAGCCTGACTTCGGAAGAGCAGTTCTTC; CDR3aa: CASSLTSEEQFF; abundance: .; d_gene: .; v_gene: TRBV7-9; j_gene: TRBJ2-1
CDR3nt: TGTGCCAGTAGTTTCTTATCCTCAGGGAGAATGGATGAAAAACTGTTTTTT; CDR3aa: CASSFLSSGRMDEKLFF; abundance: few; d_gene: .; v_gene: TRBV19; j_gene: TRBJ1-4
CDR3nt: TGTGCCAGCAGCCCCGGCGCTGAAGCTTTCTTT; CDR3aa: CASSPGAEAFF; abundance: .; d_gene: .; v_gene: TRBV11-2; j_gene: TRBJ1-1
CDR3nt: TGTGCCAGCAGTTTAGCTTGGGGTGAGCAGTTCTTC; CDR3aa: CASSLAWGEQFF; abundance: .; d_gene: .; v_gene: TRBV27; j_gene: TRBJ2-1